This note documents a single T cell receptor beta chain sequence. Its antigen is not identified. Naive CD4+ cells were CD45RA-selected; the remaining cells were memory. This CDR3 comprises 16 residues. V gave up 0 bases and J gave up 13 bases, with 22 bases separating them. The germline V gene encodes CDR1 MNHEY and CDR2 SVGAGI. This sample is part of a study of shared clonotypes between healthy human individuals. Study-level points and caveats: Sequencing depth was expected to affect clonotype sharing among donors.

The assay ran at deep level. TCRdb's table, derived via immunoSEQ multiplex PCR, lists solely in-frame clones and lacks some. The table shows about 770,000 clones, with roughly two thirds occurring only once. Sequencing was done on a sample of memory CD4+ T cells sorted from blood. Noted subset: CD45RA-negative fraction. This TCR derives from a woman aged 30 to 39 in good health. This chain links TRBV6-5 with TRBJ2-1, with D possibly matching TRBD1 (5 bases). CDR3 nucleotide sequence: TGTGCCAGCAGTTACTCGAGTAAGGCGGTTGTAGGGGCTCAGTTCTTC. It encodes CASSYSSKAVVGAQFF.